This TCR beta chain appears in the sequencing data of a study of blood T cell repertoires in COVID-19. At the level of the study: Sites across the United States, Italy and Spain contributed samples from acute and convalescent COVID-19.

This CDR3 comprises 18 residues. The germline V gene encodes CDR1 LGHDT and CDR2 YNNKEL (reference sequence). The V and J ends lost 4 bases and 4 bases, in that order; junction bases with no gene match: 7. This clone was counted only a few times. Assay used: immunoSEQ multiplex PCR; TCRdb lists only in-frame clones, some missing. The sample carries tens of thousands of clones, approximately 83% recorded once. This clonotype was obtained from a woman of 80 years or more with active or convalescent COVID-19. The sequenced sample was peripheral blood. The chain combines TRBV3-1 (or the pseudogene TRBV3-2) with TRBJ2-2, with 15 bases identical to TRBD2. CDR3 coding DNA: TGTGCCAGCAGCCGAGGACTAGCGGGGGGGCTTAGCACCGGGGAGCTGTTTTTT. It specifies CASSRGLAGGLSTGELFF.